These 8 T cell receptor beta chains came from one sample sequenced in a study of cytomegalovirus exposure and HLA in healthy donors. This PCR relied on a set of 60 Vbeta primers and 13 Jbeta primers. Data came from immunoSEQ multiplex PCR; TCRdb stores just in-frame clones and leaves some out. The sample consists of some 120,000 clones, around 75% of them appearing once. The sequencing input was PBMCs. Receptors originate from a woman between 50 and 59 years old in good health and CMV-seropositive.

In DNA form, the CDR3 reads TGTGCCAGCAGCTCCTGGACTAGCGGTAACACAGATACGCAGTATTTT. Its protein is CASSSWTSGNTDTQYF. This chain uses TRBV7-8 with TRBJ2-3; 10 positions match TRBD2. The trim removed 4 bases at V and 2 bases at J, leaving 6 bases unmatched. The CDR3 loop spans 16 amino acids. The germline V gene has CDR1 SGHVS and CDR2 FQNEAQ.

The V call is TRBV29-1, the J call TRBJ2-7; possible D gene TRBD1, 5 bases. CDR1 SQVTM and CDR2 ANQGSEA come from the germline V gene. CDR3 size: 12 residues. The V end lost 4 bases, the J end lost 6 bases, and 13 bases lay between the germline ends. The CDR3: CSVAQSRVEQYF. DNA for the CDR3: TGCAGCGTTGCTCAGAGCAGGGTCGAGCAGTACTTC.

The chain joins TRBV7-9 to TRBJ2-7; TRBD1 matches at 9 bases. J lost 4 bases, V lost 5 bases, and 6 bases had no gene match. The V gene's germline CDR1 is SEHNR and CDR2 FQNEAQ (reference sequence). The CDR3 is made up of 14 amino acids. The DNA of the CDR3 is TGTGCCAGCAGCCCCCGGACAGGGGTGTACGAGCAGTACTTC. It codes for CASSPRTGVYEQYF.

J is TRBJ1-2 and V is TRBV6-5; D gene ambiguous. The CDR3 spans 15 residues. Germline-derived CDR1 and CDR2 are MNHEY and SVGAGI. The V end was cut by 5 bases, the J end by 7 bases, with 20 bases between. In nucleotides, the CDR3 is TGTGCCAGCAGTCCTTACCGTCTTAGTATGAGTGGCTACACCTTC. Translating gives CASSPYRLSMSGYTF.

The chain uses TRBV11-2 and TRBJ1-1, with a weak D call TRBD1 (6 bases). The CDR3 covers 15 residues. V was clipped by 4 bases and J by 0 bases, with 12 bases between them. Germline-derived CDR1 and CDR2 are SGHAT and FQNNGV. The CDR3 coding sequence is TGTGCCAGCAGCTCGAGGGGGGGGATGAACACTGAAGCTTTCTTT. The encoded protein is CASSSRGGMNTEAFF.

This clone was picked up one time. The V and J genes are TRBV6-5 and TRBJ1-5; TRBD1 might be the D (6 bases). Germline V CDR1 and CDR2: MNHEY, SVGAGI. V lost 7 bases and J 9 bases, leaving 19 bases between the germline ends. The CDR3 has 14 residues. The DNA for the CDR3 is TGTGCCAGCAATCGGGACACCCTGAAGCTGCCCCAGCATTTT. Protein sequence: CASNRDTLKLPQHF.

Regarding this clone: Given a much more abundant clone one base away, this may be a read error. V usage is TRBV5-1 and J usage is TRBJ2-5, with D possibly matching TRBD1 (7 bases). The J call may not be correct, given that the DNA end is closer to TRBJ2-7. The CDR3 covers 12 residues. Germline V CDR1 and CDR2: SGHRS, YFSETQ. For the CDR3, the DNA is TGCGCCGGCAGGCGGGACAGCTACGAGCAGTACTTC. Translated: CAGRRDSYEQYF.

The chain uses TRBV5-6 and TRBJ2-7; TRBD2 aligns across 9 bases. Germline values: CDR1 SGHDT, CDR2 YYEEEE. This CDR3 has 14 residues. With V trimmed by 2 bases and J by 5 bases, 5 bases remained unmatched. The CDR3 sequence is CASSLTAGGHEQYF. The CDR3 nucleotides read TGTGCCAGCAGCTTAACAGCGGGAGGCCACGAGCAGTACTTC.